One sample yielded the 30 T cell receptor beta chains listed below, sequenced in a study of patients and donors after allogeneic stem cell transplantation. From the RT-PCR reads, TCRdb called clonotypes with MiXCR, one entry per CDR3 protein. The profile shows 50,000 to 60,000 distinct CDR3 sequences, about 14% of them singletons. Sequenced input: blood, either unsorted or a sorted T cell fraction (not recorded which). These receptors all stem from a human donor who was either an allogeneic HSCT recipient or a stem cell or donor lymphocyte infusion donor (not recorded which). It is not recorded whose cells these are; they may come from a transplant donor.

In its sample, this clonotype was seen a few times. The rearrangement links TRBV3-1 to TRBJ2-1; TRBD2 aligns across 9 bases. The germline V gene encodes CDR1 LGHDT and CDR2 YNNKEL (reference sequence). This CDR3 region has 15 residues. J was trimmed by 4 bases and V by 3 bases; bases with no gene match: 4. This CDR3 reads CASSQRLAVYNEQFF. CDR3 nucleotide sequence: TGTGCCAGCAGCCAGCGACTAGCGGTTTACAATGAGCAGTTCTTC.

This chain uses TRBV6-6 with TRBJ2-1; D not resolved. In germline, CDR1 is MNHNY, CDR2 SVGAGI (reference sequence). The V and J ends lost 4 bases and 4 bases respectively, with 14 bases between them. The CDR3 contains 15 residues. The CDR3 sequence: CASSSAGEKYNEQFF. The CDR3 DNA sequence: TGTGCCAGCAGTTCCGCCGGAGAGAAATACAATGAGCAGTTCTTC.

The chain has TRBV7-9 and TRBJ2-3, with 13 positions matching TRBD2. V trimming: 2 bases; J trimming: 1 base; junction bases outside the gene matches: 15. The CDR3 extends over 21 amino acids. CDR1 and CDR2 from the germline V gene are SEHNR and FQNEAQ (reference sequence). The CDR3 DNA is TGTGCCAGCAGCTTACATGGGACTAGCGGGACCATCCGGGGGGGCACAGATACGCAGTATTTT. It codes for CASSLHGTSGTIRGGTDTQYF. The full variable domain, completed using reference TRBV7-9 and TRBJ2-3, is DTGVSQNPRHKITKRGQNVTFRCDPISEHNRLYWYRQTLGQGPEFLTYFQNEAQLEKSRLLSDRFSAERPKGSFSTLEIQRTEQGDSAMYLCASSLHGTSGTIRGGTDTQYFGPGTRLTVL.

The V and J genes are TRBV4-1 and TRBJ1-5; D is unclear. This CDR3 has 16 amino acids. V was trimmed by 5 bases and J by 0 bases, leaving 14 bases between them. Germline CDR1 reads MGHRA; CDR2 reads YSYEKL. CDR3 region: CASSTHQSDSNQPQHF. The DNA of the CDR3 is TGCGCCAGCAGCACCCATCAGTCGGATAGCAATCAGCCCCAGCATTTT.

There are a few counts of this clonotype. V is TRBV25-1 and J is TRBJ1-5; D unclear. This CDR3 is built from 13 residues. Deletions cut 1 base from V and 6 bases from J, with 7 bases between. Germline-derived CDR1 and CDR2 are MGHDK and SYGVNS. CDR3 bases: TGTGCCAGCAGTGAATTTCTGGGTCAGCCCCAGCATTTT. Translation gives CASSEFLGQPQHF.

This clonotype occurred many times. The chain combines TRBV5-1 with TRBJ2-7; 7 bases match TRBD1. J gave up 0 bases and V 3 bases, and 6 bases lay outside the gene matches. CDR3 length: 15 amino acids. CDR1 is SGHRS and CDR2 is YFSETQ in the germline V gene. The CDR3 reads CASSYLGQSSYEQYF. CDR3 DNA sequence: TGCGCCAGCAGCTACTTGGGACAGAGCTCCTACGAGCAGTACTTC.

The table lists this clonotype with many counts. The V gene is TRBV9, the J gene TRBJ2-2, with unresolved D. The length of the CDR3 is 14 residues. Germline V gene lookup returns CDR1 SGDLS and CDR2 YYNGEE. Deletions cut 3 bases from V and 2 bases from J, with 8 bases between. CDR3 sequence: CASSETPNTGELFF. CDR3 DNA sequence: TGTGCCAGCAGCGAGACACCAAACACCGGGGAGCTGTTTTTT.

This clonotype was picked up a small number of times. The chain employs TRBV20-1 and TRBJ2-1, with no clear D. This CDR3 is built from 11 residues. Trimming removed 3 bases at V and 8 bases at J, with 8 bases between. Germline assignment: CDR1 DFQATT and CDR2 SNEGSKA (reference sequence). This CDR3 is CSASLGDEQFF. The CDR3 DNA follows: TGCAGTGCTAGTTTGGGTGATGAGCAGTTCTTC.

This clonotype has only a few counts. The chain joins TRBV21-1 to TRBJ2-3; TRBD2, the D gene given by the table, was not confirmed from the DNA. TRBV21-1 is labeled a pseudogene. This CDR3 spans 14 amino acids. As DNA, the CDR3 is TGTGCCAGCATAACTAGCGGTAGCACAGATACGCAGTATTTT. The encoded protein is CASITSGSTDTQYF.

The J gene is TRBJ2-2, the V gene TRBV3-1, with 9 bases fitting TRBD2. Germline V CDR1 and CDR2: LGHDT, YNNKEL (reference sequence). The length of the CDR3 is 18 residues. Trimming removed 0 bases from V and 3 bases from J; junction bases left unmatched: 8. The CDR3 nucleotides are TGTGCCAGCAGCCAAGATTTTAGCGGGAGTCAGGACACCGGGGAGCTGTTTTTT. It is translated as CASSQDFSGSQDTGELFF.

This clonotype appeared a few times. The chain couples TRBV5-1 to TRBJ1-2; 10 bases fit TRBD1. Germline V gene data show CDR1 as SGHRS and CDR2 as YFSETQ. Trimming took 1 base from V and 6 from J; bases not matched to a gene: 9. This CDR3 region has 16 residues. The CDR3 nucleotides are TGCGCCAGCAGCTTGCTGGGACAGGGGTACTTCGATGGCTACACCTTC. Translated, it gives CASSLLGQGYFDGYTF.

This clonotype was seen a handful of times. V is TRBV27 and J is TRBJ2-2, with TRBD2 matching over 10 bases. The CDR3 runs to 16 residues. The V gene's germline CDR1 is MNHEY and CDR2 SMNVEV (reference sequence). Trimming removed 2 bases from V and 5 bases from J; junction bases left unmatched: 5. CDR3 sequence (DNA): TGTGCCAGCAGTTTAGGGACTAGCGTGAGAACCGGGGAGCTGTTTTTT. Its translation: CASSLGTSVRTGELFF.

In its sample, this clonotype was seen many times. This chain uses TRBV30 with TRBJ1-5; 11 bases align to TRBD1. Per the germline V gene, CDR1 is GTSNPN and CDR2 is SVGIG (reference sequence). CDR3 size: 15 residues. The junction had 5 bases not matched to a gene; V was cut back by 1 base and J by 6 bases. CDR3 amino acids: CAWSEDRGRVQPQHF. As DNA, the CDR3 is TGTGCCTGGAGTGAGGACAGGGGGCGAGTTCAGCCCCAGCATTTT.

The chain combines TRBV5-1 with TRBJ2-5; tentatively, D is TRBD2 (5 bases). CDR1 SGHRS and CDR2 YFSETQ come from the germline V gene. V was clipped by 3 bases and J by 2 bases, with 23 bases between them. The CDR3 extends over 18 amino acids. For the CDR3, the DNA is TGCGCCAGCAGCTCCGCAGGCTACCCCTCGGGGAAACAAGAGACCCAGTACTTC. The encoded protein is CASSSAGYPSGKQETQYF. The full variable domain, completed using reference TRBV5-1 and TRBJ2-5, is KAGVTQTPRYLIKTRGQQVTLSCSPISGHRSVSWYQQTPGQGLQFLFEYFSETQRNKGNFPGRFSGRQFSNSRSEMNVSTLELGDSALYLCASSSAGYPSGKQETQYFGPGTRLLVL.

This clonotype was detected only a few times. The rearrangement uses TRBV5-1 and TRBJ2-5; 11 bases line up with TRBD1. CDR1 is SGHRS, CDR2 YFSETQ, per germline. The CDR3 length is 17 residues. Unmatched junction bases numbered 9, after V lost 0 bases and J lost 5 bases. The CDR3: CASSLDPDRGLQETQYF. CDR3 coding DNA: TGCGCCAGCAGCTTGGATCCGGACAGGGGGCTCCAGGAGACCCAGTACTTC.

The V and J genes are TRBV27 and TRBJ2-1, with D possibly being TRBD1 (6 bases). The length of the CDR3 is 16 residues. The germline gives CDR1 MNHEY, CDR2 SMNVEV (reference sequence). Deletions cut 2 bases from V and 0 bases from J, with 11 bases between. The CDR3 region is CASSLTGSSSYNEQFF. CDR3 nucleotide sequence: TGTGCCAGCAGTTTAACAGGGTCGAGCTCCTACAATGAGCAGTTCTTC.

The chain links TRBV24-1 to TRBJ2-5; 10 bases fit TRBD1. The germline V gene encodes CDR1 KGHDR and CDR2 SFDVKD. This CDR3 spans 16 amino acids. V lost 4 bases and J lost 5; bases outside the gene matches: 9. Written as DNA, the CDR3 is TGTGCCACCAGTGAACCTGACAGGGGGCGTTTGGAGACCCAGTACTTC. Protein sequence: CATSEPDRGRLETQYF.

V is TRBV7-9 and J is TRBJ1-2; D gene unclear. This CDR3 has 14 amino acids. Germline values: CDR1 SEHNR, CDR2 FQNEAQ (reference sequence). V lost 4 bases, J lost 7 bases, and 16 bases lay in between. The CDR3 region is CASSSVEGRSGYTF. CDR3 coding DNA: TGTGCCAGCAGCTCTGTGGAAGGGCGGAGTGGCTACACCTTC.

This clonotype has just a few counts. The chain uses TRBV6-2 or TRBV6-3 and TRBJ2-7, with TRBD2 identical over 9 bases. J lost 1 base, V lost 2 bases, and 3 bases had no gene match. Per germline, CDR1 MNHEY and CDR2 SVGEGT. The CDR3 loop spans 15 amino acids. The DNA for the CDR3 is TGTGCCAGCAGTTACAATAGCGGGAGATCCTACGAGCAGTACTTC. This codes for CASSYNSGRSYEQYF.

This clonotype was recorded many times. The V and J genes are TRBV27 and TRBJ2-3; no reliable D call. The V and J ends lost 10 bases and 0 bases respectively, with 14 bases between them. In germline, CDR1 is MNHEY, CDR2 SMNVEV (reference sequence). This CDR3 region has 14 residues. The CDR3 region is CATPTRTSTDTQYF. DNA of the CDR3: TGTGCCACCCCCACTCGTACTAGCACAGATACGCAGTATTTT.

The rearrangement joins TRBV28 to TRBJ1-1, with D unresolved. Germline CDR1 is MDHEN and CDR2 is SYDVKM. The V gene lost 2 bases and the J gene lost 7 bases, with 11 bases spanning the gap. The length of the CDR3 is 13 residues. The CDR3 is CASSLRSSYEAFF. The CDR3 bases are TGTGCCAGCAGTTTAAGGAGCAGCTATGAAGCTTTCTTT.

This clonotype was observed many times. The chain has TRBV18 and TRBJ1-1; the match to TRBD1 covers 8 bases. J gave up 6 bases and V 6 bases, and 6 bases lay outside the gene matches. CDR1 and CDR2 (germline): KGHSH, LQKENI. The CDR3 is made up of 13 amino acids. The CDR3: CASSADRGSEAFF. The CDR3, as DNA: TGTGCCAGCTCGGCCGACAGGGGTTCTGAAGCTTTCTTT.

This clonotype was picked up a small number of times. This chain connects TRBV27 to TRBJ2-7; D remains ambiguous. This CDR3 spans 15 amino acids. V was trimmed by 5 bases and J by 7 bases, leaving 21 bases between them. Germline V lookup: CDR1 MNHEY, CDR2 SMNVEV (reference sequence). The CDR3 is CASSTPSVGPFEQYF. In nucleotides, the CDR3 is TGTGCCAGCAGTACACCCTCGGTTGGGCCTTTTGAGCAGTACTTC.

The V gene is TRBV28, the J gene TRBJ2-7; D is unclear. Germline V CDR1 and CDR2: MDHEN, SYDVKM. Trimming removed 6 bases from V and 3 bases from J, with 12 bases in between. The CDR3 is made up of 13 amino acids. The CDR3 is CASRIKGGYEQYF. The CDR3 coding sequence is TGTGCCAGCAGAATAAAAGGTGGCTACGAGCAGTACTTC.

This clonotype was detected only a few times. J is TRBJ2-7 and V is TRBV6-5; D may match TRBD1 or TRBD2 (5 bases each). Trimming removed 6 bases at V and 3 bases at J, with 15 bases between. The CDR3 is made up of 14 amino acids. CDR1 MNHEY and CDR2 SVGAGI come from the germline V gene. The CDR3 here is CASSPGTAHYEQYF. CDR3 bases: TGTGCCAGCAGCCCCGGGACGGCACACTACGAGCAGTACTTC.

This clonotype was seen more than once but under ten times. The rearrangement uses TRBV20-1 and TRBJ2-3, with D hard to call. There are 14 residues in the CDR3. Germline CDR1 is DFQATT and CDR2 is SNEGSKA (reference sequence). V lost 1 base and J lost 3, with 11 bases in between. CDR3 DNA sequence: TGCAGTGCTAGAGGGGCCCGGGTAACAGATACGCAGTATTTT. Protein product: CSARGARVTDTQYF.

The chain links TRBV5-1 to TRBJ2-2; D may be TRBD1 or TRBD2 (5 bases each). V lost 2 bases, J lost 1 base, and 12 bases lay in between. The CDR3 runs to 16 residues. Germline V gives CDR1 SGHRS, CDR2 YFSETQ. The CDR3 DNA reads TGCGCCAGCAGCTTCCCCCGGGGCCAGAACACCGGGGAGCTGTTTTTT. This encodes CASSFPRGQNTGELFF.

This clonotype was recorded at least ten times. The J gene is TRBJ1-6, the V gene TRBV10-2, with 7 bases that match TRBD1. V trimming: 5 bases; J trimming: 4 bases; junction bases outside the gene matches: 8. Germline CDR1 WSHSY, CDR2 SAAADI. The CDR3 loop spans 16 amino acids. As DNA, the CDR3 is TGCGCCAGCAGTCGTTCCGGGACAGAGTATAATTCACCCCTCCACTTT. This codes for CASSRSGTEYNSPLHF.

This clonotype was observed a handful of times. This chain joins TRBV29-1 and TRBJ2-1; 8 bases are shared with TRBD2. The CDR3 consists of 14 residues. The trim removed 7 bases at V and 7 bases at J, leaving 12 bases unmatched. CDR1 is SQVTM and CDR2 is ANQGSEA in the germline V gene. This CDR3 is CSAPRGLVINEQFF. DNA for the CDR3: TGCAGCGCCCCCCGGGGACTAGTAATTAATGAGCAGTTCTTC.

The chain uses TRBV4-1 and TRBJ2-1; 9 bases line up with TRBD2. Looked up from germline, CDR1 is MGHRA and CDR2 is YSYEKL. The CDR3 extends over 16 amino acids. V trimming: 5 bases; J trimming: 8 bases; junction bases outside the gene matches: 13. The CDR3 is CASSYKAGGSGDEQFF. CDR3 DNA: TGCGCCAGCAGCTACAAAGCGGGAGGCTCAGGCGATGAGCAGTTCTTC.